The following is a T cell receptor beta chain sequence with its context. The data were taken from a study of blood T cell repertoires in COVID-19. At the level of the study: Sites across the United States, Italy and Spain contributed samples from acute and convalescent COVID-19. T cells, B-cell-depleted T cells, or PBMCs supplied cDNA or gDNA.

Germline V lookup: CDR1 LGHNA, CDR2 YNFKEQ. V lost 3 bases to trimming and J lost 0 bases; unmatched junction nucleotides: 5. The CDR3 has 17 residues. Profiled with immunoSEQ multiplex PCR; TCRdb holds only in-frame clones, not every one. The data hold around 42,000 clones, with about nine tenths observed a single time. V gene TRBV4-2 combines with J gene TRBJ2-3; 11 nucleotides align to TRBD2. This receptor was identified in a human donor in a cohort sampled during active COVID-19. The material sequenced was peripheral blood. CDR3 sequence: CASSQLLAGDSTDTQYF. The CDR3 coding sequence is TGTGCCAGCAGCCAGTTACTAGCGGGGGACAGCACAGATACGCAGTATTTT.